The rows below give T cell receptor beta chains drawn from one sample of a study of shared clonotypes between healthy human individuals. Repertoires were generated with immunoSEQ multiplex PCR, while TCRdb's copy carries only in-frame clones and drops some. The sample shows 2 million to 3 million clones, over 85% of them seen only once. The sequencing sample was made of naive CD4+ T cells from PBMCs. Source of these receptors: a man aged 18 to 30 in good health. Some clones in this sample may be carry-over from other donors' samples. Each CDR3 is given with its conserved first and last residue. The order of the fields is V gene, clone size, J gene, D gene, CDR3 protein, CDR3 DNA. D genes are given only for firm matches. For some rows the clone size is stated as once, few or many, or as a class when expanded; others skip it.

V: TRBV18
size: NA
J: TRBJ2-1
D: NA
CDR3: CASSPTAVWNEQFF
DNA: TGTGCCAGCTCACCCACGGCGGTGTGGAATGAGCAGTTCTTC

V: TRBV19
size: once
J: TRBJ1-5
D: NA
CDR3: CASSYLYQPQHF
DNA: TGTGCCAGTAGTTATCTATATCAGCCCCAGCATTTT

V: TRBV6-1
size: NA
J: TRBJ1-1
D: NA
CDR3: CASRMSKNTEAFF
DNA: TGTGCCAGCAGGATGTCCAAGAACACTGAAGCTTTCTTT

V: TRBV5-8
size: NA
J: TRBJ2-2
D: TRBD1
CDR3: CASSPPPAGGRIGELFF
DNA: TGTGCCAGCAGCCCCCCTCCGGCAGGGGGAAGGATCGGGGAGCTGTTTTTT

V: TRBV28
size: once
J: TRBJ2-7
D: NA
CDR3: CASSRGGEGEQYF
DNA: TGTGCCAGCAGCAGAGGGGGGGAGGGAGAGCAGTACTTC

V: TRBV5-4
size: NA
J: TRBJ2-2
D: TRBD2
CDR3: CASSQGLAGDFRGTGELFF
DNA: TGTGCCAGCAGCCAAGGACTAGCGGGAGATTTCAGAGGCACCGGGGAGCTGTTTTTT

V: TRBV10-3
size: NA
J: TRBJ2-1
D: NA
CDR3: CAISAVAGRLYNEQFF
DNA: TGTGCCATCAGTGCCGTGGCGGGGCGTCTCTACAATGAGCAGTTCTTC

V: TRBV5-1
size: NA
J: TRBJ1-1
D: NA
CDR3: CASSFTGDMNTEAFF
DNA: TGCGCCAGCAGCTTTACAGGAGACATGAACACTGAAGCTTTCTTT

V: TRBV20-1
size: NA
J: TRBJ2-1
D: NA
CDR3: CSARDLVEQFF
DNA: TGCAGTGCTAGAGATCTGGTCGAGCAGTTCTTC

V: TRBV7-6
size: NA
J: TRBJ2-5
D: TRBD1
CDR3: CASSSDRQRGTQYF
DNA: TGTGCCAGCAGCTCGGACAGGCAGAGGGGGACCCAGTACTTC

V: TRBV6-5
size: NA
J: TRBJ1-2
D: NA
CDR3: CASSYSNSRGYTF
DNA: TGTGCCAGCAGTTACTCGAACAGTAGAGGCTACACCTTC

V: TRBV10-2
size: NA
J: TRBJ2-7
D: TRBD2
CDR3: CASSSGKGVYEQYF
DNA: TGCGCCAGCAGTAGCGGGAAAGGGGTCTACGAGCAGTACTTC

V: TRBV2
size: NA
J: TRBJ2-5
D: NA
CDR3: CASSRIPGAQETQYF
DNA: TGTGCCAGCAGTCGCATCCCCGGGGCCCAAGAGACCCAGTACTTC

V: TRBV7-2
size: NA
J: TRBJ2-1
D: TRBD2
CDR3: CASSLIWRWAGARDNEQFF
DNA: TGTGCCAGCAGCTTAATTTGGCGTTGGGCGGGAGCGAGGGACAATGAGCAGTTCTTC

V: TRBV11-2
size: NA
J: TRBJ2-2
D: NA
CDR3: CASSTLLAGSGELFF
DNA: TGTGCCAGCAGCACCTTACTAGCAGGGTCCGGGGAGCTGTTTTTT